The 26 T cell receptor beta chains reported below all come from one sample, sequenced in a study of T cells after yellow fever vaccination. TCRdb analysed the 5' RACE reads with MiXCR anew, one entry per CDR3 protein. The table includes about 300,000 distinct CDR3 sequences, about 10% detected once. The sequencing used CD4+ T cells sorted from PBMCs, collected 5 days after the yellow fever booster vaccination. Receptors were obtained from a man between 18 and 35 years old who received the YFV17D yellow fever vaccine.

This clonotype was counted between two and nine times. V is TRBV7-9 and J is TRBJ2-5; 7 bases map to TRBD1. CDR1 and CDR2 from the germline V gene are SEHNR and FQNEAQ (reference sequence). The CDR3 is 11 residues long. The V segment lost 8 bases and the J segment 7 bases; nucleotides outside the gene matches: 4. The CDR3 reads CASLSGGTQYF. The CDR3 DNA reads TGTGCCAGCCTATCAGGGGGGACCCAGTACTTC. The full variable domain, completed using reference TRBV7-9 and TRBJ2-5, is DTGVSQNPRHKITKRGQNVTFRCDPISEHNRLYWYRQTLGQGPEFLTYFQNEAQLEKSRLLSDRFSAERPKGSFSTLEIQRTEQGDSAMYLCASLSGGTQYFGPGTRLLVL.

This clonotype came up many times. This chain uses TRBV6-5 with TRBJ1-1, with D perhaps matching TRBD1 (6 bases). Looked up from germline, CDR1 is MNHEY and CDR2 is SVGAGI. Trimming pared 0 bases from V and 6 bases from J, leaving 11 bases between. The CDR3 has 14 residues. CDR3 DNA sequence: TGTGCCAGCAGTTACTCGAACAGGGTCCCTGAAGCTTTCTTT. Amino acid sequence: CASSYSNRVPEAFF.

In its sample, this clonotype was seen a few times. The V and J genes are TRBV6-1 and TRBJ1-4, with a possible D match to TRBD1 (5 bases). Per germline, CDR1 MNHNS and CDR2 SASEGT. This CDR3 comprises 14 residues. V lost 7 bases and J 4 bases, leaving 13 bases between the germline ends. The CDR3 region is CASTIGTINEKLFF. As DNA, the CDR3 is TGTGCCAGCACTATCGGGACTATTAATGAAAAACTGTTTTTT.

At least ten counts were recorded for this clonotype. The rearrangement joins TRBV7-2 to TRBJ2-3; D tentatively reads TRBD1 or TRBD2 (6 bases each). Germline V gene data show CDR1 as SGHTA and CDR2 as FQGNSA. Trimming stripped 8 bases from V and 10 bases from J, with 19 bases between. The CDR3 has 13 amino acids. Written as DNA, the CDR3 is TGTGCCAGCTCACAGGGCGGGAATCGTGCGCAGTATTTT. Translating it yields CASSQGGNRAQYF.

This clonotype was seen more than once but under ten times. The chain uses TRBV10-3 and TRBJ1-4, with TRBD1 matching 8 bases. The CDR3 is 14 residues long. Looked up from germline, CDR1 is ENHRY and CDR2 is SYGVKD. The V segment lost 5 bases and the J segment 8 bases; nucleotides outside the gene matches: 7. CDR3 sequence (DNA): TGTGCCATCAGTAGGACAGGGAACGACGAAAAACTGTTTTTT. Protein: CAISRTGNDEKLFF.

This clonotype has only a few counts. CDR3 in DNA: TGTGCCAGCAACCTACAGTGGACTGAAGCTTTCTTT. Its protein is CASNLQWTEAFF. V gene TRBV28 combines with J gene TRBJ1-1; unclear D gene. From germline, CDR1 is MDHEN and CDR2 SYDVKM. The CDR3 has 12 amino acids. Trimming took off 7 bases at V and 5 bases at J, with 11 bases between the two ends. Complete variable domain (other parts from reference TRBV28 and TRBJ1-1): DVKVTQSSRYLVKRTGEKVFLECVQDMDHENMFWYRQDPGLGLRLIYFSYDVKMKEKGDIPEGYSVSREKKERFSLILESASTNQTSMYLCASNLQWTEAFFGQGTRLTVV.

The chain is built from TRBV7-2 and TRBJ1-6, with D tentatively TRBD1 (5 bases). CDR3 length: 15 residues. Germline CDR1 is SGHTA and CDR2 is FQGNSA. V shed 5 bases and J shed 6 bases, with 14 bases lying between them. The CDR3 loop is CASSTDQGVNSPLHF. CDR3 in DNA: TGTGCCAGCAGCACAGACCAGGGAGTTAATTCACCCCTCCACTTT.

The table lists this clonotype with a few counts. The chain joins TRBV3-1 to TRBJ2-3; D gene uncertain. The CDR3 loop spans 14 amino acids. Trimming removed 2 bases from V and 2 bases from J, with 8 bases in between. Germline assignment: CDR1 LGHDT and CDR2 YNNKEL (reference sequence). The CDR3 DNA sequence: TGTGCCAGCAGCCAATCCACCGCCACAGATACGCAGTATTTT. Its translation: CASSQSTATDTQYF.

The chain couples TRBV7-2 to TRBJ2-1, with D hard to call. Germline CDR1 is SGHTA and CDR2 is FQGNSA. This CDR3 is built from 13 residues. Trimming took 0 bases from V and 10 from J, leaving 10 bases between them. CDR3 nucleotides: TGTGCCAGCAGCTTAGCGATTCGTCGGGAGCAGTTCTTC. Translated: CASSLAIRREQFF.

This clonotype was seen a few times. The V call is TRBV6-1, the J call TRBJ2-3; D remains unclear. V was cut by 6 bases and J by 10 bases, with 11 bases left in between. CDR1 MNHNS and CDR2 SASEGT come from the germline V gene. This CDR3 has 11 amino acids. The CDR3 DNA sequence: TGTGCCAGCAGCGACCGAAGTCCGCAGTATTTT. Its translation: CASSDRSPQYF.

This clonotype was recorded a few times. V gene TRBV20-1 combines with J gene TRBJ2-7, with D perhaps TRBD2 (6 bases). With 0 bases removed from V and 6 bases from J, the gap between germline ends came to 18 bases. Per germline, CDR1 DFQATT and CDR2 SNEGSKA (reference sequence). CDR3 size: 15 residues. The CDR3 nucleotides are TGCAGTGCTAGAGATGGGGGACTTAGCCCCCTCGAGCAGTACGTC. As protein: CSARDGGLSPLEQYV.

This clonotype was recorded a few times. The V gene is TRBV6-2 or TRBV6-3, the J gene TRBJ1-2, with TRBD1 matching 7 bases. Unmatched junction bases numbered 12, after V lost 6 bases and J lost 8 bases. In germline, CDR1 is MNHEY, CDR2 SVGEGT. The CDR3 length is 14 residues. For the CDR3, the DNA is TGTGCCAGCAGCCTTCGGACAGGCGGCTGGGGCTACACCTTC. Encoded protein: CASSLRTGGWGYTF.

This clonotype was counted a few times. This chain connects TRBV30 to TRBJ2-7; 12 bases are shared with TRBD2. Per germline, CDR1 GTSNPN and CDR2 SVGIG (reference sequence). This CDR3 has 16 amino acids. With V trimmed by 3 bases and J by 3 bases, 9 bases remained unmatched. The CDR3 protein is CAWSVKGLAGSYEQYF. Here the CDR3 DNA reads TGTGCCTGGAGCGTAAAAGGACTAGCGGGGAGCTACGAGCAGTACTTC.

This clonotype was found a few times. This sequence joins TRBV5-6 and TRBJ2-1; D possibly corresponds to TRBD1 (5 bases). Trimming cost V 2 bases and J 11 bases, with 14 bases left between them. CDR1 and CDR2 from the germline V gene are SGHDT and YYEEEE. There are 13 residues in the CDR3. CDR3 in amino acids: CASSFGRVGKQFF. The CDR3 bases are TGTGCCAGCAGCTTTGGCAGGGTGGGGAAGCAGTTCTTC. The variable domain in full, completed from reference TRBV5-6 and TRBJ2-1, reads DAGVTQSPTHLIKTRGQQVTLRCSPKSGHDTVSWYQQALGQGPQFIFQYYEEEERQRGNFPDRFSGHQFPNYSSELNVNALLLGDSALYLCASSFGRVGKQFFGPGTRLTVL.

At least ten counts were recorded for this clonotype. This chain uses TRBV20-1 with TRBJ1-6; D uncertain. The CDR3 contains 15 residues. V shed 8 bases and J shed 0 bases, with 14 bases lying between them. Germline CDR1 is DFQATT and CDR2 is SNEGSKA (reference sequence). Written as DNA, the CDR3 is TGCAGTCCCGCCAGAGCTAGCTCCTATAATTCACCCCTCCACTTT. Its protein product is CSPARASSYNSPLHF.

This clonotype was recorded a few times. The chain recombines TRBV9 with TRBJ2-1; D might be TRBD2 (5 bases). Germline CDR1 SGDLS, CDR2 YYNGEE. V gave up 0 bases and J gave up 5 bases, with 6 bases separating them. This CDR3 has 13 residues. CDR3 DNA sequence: TGTGCCAGCAGCGTAGCCGGGGACAATGAGCAGTTCTTC. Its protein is CASSVAGDNEQFF. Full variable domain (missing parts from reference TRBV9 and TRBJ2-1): DSGVTQTPKHLITATGQRVTLRCSPRSGDLSVYWYQQSLDQGLQFLIQYYNGEERAKGNILERFSAQQFPDLHSELNLSSLELGDSALYFCASSVAGDNEQFFGPGTRLTVL.

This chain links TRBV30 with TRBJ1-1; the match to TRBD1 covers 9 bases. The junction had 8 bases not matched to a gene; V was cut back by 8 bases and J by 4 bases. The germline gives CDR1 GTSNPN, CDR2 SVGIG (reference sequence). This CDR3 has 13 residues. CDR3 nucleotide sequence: TGTGCCGGATACAGGGGGCTGAGCACTGAAGCTTTCTTT. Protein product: CAGYRGLSTEAFF.

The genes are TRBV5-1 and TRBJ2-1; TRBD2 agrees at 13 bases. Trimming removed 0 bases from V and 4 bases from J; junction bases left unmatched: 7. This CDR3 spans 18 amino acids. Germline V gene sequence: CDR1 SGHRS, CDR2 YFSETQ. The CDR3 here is CASSLGLAGGPLYNEQFF. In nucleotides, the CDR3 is TGCGCCAGCAGCTTGGGACTAGCGGGGGGACCTTTGTACAATGAGCAGTTCTTC.

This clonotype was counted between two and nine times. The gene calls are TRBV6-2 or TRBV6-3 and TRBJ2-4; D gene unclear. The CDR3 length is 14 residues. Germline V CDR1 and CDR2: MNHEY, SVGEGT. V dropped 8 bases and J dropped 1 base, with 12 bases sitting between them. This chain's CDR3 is CASSRFTAKNIQYF. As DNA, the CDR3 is TGTGCCAGCTCCCGATTCACGGCCAAAAACATTCAGTACTTC.

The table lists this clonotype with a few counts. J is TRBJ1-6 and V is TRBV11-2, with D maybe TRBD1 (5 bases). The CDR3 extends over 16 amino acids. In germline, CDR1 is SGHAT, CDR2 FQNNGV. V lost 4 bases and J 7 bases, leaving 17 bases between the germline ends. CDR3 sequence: CASSSQTDTPNSPLHF. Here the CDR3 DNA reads TGTGCCAGCAGCTCCCAGACAGACACCCCCAATTCACCCCTCCACTTT.

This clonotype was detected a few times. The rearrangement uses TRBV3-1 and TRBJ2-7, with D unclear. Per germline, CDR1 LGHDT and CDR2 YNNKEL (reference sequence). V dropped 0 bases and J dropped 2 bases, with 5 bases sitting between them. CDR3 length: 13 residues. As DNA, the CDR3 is TGTGCCAGCAGCCAAGAGACGGCCTACGAGCAGTACTTC. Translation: CASSQETAYEQYF.

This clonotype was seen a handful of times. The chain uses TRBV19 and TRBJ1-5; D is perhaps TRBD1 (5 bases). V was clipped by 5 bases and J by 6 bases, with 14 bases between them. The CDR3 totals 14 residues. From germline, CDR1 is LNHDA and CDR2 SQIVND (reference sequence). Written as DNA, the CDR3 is TGTGCCAGTAGTCTCCGGGGGATTGTTCAGCCCCAGCATTTT. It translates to CASSLRGIVQPQHF.

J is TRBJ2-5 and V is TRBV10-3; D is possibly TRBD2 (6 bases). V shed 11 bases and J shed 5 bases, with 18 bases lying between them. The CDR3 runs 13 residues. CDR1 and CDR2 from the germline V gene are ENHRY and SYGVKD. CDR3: CAVGLLRSETQYF. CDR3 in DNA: TGTGCCGTGGGACTCTTAAGATCGGAGACCCAGTACTTC.

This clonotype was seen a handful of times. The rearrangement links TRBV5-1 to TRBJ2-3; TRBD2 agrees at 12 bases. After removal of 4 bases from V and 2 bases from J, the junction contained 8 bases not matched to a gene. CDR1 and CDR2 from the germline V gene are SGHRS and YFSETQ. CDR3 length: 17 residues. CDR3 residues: CASSEIGLAGITDTQYF. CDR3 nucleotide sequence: TGCGCCAGCAGCGAGATCGGACTAGCGGGGATCACAGATACGCAGTATTTT.

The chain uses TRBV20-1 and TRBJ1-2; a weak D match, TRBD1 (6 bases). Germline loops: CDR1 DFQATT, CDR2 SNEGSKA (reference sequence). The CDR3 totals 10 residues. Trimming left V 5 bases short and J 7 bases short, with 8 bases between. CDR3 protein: CSAGGGGYTF. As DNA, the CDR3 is TGCAGTGCTGGGGGCGGTGGCTACACCTTC.

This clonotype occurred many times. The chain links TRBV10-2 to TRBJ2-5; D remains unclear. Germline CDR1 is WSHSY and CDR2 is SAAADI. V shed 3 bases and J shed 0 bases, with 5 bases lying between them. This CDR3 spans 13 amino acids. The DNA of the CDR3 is TGCGCCAGCAGTGACCTGTACCAAGAGACCCAGTACTTC. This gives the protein CASSDLYQETQYF.